The clone carrying this T cell receptor beta chain was picked up a small number of times. The antigen remains undetermined. This sample stems from a study of OX40 agonist ivuxolimab in advanced cancers. At the level of the study: Prior therapy, whether anti-PD-1, anti-PD-L1 or anti-CTLA-4, was allowed, and approximately 40% had some. General observations from the study: Among the least clonally expanded were partial responders at 0.1-3.0 mg/kg. Low normalized clonal expansion also occurred in some nonresponding patients.

Here immunoSEQ multiplex PCR was the method, and the copy in TCRdb shows in-frame clones only, minus some. The data contain 55,000 to 65,000 clones, 80% to 90% of them seen just once; the ten biggest clones take up around 0.38%. Blood specimens came from baseline, cycle 4 day 1, and cycle 7 day 1. V lost 2 bases and J 0 bases, leaving 17 bases between the germline ends. This CDR3 comprises 18 residues. The V gene's germline CDR1 is MGHDK and CDR2 SYGVNS. The receptor was isolated from an adult with an advanced solid tumor such as melanoma, head and neck, liver or kidney cancer. The sequences come from CD4+ or CD8+ T cells sorted from blood, collected in a trial of the OX40 agonist ivuxolimab. J is TRBJ1-5 and V is TRBV25-1, with a tentative D call TRBD1 (6 bases). The CDR3 loop is CASSERLTRQDSNQPQHF. The CDR3 nucleotides are TGTGCCAGCAGTGAAAGGTTGACCCGACAGGATAGCAATCAGCCCCAGCATTTT.